Listed here are 20 T cell receptor beta chains from one sample, sequenced in a study of blood T cell repertoires in COVID-19. This table comes from immunoSEQ multiplex PCR, and its TCRdb copy is limited to in-frame clones, with some not included. The sample includes fewer than 200,000 clones, 88% of them seen just once. Sample: PBMCs or T cells enriched from blood (not recorded which). These receptors came from a woman between 18 and 29 years old who had recovered from COVID-19.

This rearrangement joins TRBV18 to TRBJ2-1, with 11 bases lining up with TRBD1. The length of the CDR3 is 16 residues. Germline trimming cut 6 bases from V and 8 bases from J; bases unmatched to any gene: 12. CDR1 is KGHSH and CDR2 is LQKENI in the germline V gene. CDR3: CASSARVGQGADEQFF. CDR3 DNA sequence: TGTGCCAGCTCCGCCCGGGTAGGACAGGGGGCCGATGAGCAGTTCTTC.

The chain joins TRBV12-3 or TRBV12-4 to TRBJ1-1; no clear D gene. The CDR3 has 13 amino acids. V was clipped by 2 bases and J by 7 bases, with 11 bases between them. CDR3: CASSLFQASEAFF. In nucleotides, the CDR3 is TGTGCCAGCAGTTTATTTCAGGCCAGTGAAGCTTTCTTT.

This clone was seen a handful of times. The chain joins TRBV5-5 to TRBJ2-2, with D perhaps TRBD1 (6 bases). Germline CDR1 is SGHKS and CDR2 is YYEKEE (reference sequence). The CDR3 runs to 15 residues. The V end was cut by 4 bases, the J end by 0 bases, with 10 bases between. CDR3 sequence: CASSQDSPNTGELFF. The CDR3 bases are TGTGCCAGCAGCCAGGACAGCCCGAACACCGGGGAGCTGTTTTTT. The entire variable domain, with the rest obtained from reference TRBV5-5 and TRBJ2-2, is as follows: DAGVTQSPTHLIKTRGQQVTLRCSPISGHKSVSWYQQVLGQGPQFIFQYYEKEERGRGNFPDRFSARQFPNYSSELNVNALLLGDSALYLCASSQDSPNTGELFFGEGSRLTVL.

The chain joins TRBV27 to TRBJ2-1, with 11 bases aligning to TRBD1. CDR3 length: 15 amino acids. J was trimmed by 7 bases and V by 6 bases; bases with no gene match: 8. Looked up from germline, CDR1 is MNHEY and CDR2 is SMNVEV (reference sequence). The CDR3 loop is CASSPGQGASNEQFF. CDR3 DNA sequence: TGTGCCAGCAGCCCAGGACAGGGGGCATCAAATGAGCAGTTCTTC.

This chain joins TRBV11-3 and TRBJ2-2; D gene unclear. Trimming left V 1 base short and J 6 bases short, with 9 bases between. CDR1 SGHNT and CDR2 YENEEA come from the germline V gene. The CDR3 length is 14 residues. The CDR3 region has the DNA TGTGCCAGCAGCTTAGGTGGCCAACCCGGGGAGCTGTTTTTT. Its protein is CASSLGGQPGELFF.

This clone was seen more than once but under ten times. The V call is TRBV27, the J call TRBJ2-5; perhaps TRBD2 as D (6 bases). Germline CDR1 and CDR2: MNHEY and SMNVEV (reference sequence). The CDR3 has 16 residues. V dropped 5 bases and J dropped 2 bases, with 18 bases sitting between them. Here the CDR3 DNA reads TGTGCCAGCAGTAACTTCCTACTAGCCAAACAAGAGACCCAGTACTTC. Its translation: CASSNFLLAKQETQYF.

This clone occurred once. The V call is TRBV27, the J call TRBJ2-1; D possibly corresponds to TRBD2 (5 bases). CDR3 size: 13 residues. Trimming shortened V by 3 bases and J by 3 bases, and 6 bases separated the two germline ends. The V gene's germline CDR1 is MNHEY and CDR2 SMNVEV (reference sequence). CDR3 residues: CASSFRGYNEQFF. CDR3 nucleotide sequence: TGTGCCAGCAGTTTCCGGGGCTACAATGAGCAGTTCTTC.

The table lists this clone with a count of one. J is TRBJ2-7 and V is TRBV4-1, with 10 bases fitting TRBD2. Losses at the gene ends were 4 bases for V and 6 bases for J; bases not matched to a gene: 15. Germline V gene lookup returns CDR1 MGHRA and CDR2 YSYEKL. The CDR3 is 17 amino acids. CDR3 DNA sequence: TGCGCCAGCAGCCGCGGGACTAGCGACTTCTACGTTCGCGAGCAGTACTTC. This sequence encodes CASSRGTSDFYVREQYF.

The chain is built from TRBV24-1 and TRBJ2-1, with 7 bases aligning to TRBD1. Per the germline V gene, CDR1 is KGHDR and CDR2 is SFDVKD. The ends lost 7 bases at V and 5 bases at J; junction bases unmatched: 4. The CDR3 length is 13 residues. The CDR3 sequence: CATRRGTDNEQFF. In DNA, the CDR3 is TGTGCCACCAGACGTGGGACAGACAATGAGCAGTTCTTC.

The CDR3 coding sequence is TGTGCGGGGGGATTCTACAATGAGCAGTTCTTC. It specifies CAGGFYNEQFF. The chain combines TRBV2 with TRBJ2-1; D may be TRBD2 (6 bases). Germline loops: CDR1 SNHLY, CDR2 FYNNEI. The CDR3 is made up of 11 amino acids. The whole variable domain, remainder taken from reference TRBV2 and TRBJ2-1, is EPEVTQTPSHQVTQMGQEVILRCVPISNHLYFYWYRQILGQKVEFLVSFYNNEISEKSEIFDDQFSVERPDGSNFTLKIRSTKLEDSAMYFCAGGFYNEQFFGPGTRLTVL.

This chain uses TRBV10-3 with TRBJ1-1; D gene ambiguous. CDR1 ENHRY and CDR2 SYGVKD come from the germline V gene. This CDR3 is 16 amino acids long. With 8 bases removed from V and 4 bases from J, the gap between germline ends came to 23 bases. Written as DNA, the CDR3 is TGTGCCATCGGGCCGCGGTACGAGGGTACAATCACTGAAGCTTTCTTT. Protein sequence: CAIGPRYEGTITEAFF.

V gene TRBV19 combines with J gene TRBJ2-3; 8 bases line up with TRBD1. After removal of 3 bases from V and 0 bases from J, the junction contained 2 bases not matched to a gene. In germline, CDR1 is LNHDA, CDR2 SQIVND (reference sequence). The CDR3 consists of 15 residues. In nucleotides, the CDR3 is TGTGCCAGTAGTATTCGACAGGGGAGCACAGATACGCAGTATTTT. It is translated as CASSIRQGSTDTQYF. Together with reference TRBV19 and TRBJ2-3, the CDR3 gives the full variable domain: DGGITQSPKYLFRKEGQNVTLSCEQNLNHDAMYWYRQDPGQGLRLIYYSQIVNDFQKGDIAEGYSVSREKKESFPLTVTSAQKNPTAFYLCASSIRQGSTDTQYFGPGTRLTVL.

The CDR3 DNA reads TGTGCCACCAGTGATTTAGCGGGAGTTGAGAGTGGGCAGTTCTTC. Its translation: CATSDLAGVESGQFF. The rearrangement links TRBV24-1 to TRBJ2-1, with TRBD2 matching 8 bases. Germline-derived CDR1 and CDR2 are KGHDR and SFDVKD. The CDR3 runs to 15 residues. V lost 1 base to trimming and J lost 12 bases; unmatched junction nucleotides: 10.

This chain uses TRBV5-1 with TRBJ2-3; 8 bases are a match to TRBD2. Looked up from germline, CDR1 is SGHRS and CDR2 is YFSETQ. The CDR3 covers 15 residues. V was clipped by 3 bases and J by 1 base; unmatched bases: 4. The CDR3 sequence is CASSSVSGGTDTQYF. The CDR3 nucleotides read TGCGCCAGCAGCTCGGTTAGCGGGGGCACAGATACGCAGTATTTT.

The genes are TRBV28 and TRBJ1-1, with unresolved D. The V end lost 3 bases, the J end lost 3 bases, and 26 bases lay between the germline ends. CDR3 length: 19 residues. The germline gives CDR1 MDHEN, CDR2 SYDVKM. The CDR3 loop reads CASSLSVTFTLVLDTEAFF. CDR3 in DNA: TGTGCCAGCAGTTTGTCTGTCACGTTTACTTTAGTATTGGACACTGAAGCTTTCTTT.

V is TRBV6-6 and J is TRBJ1-2; D might be TRBD1 (5 bases). The V and J ends lost 6 bases and 3 bases respectively, with 20 bases between them. The CDR3 contains 16 residues. The V gene's germline CDR1 is MNHNY and CDR2 SVGAGI (reference sequence). CDR3 sequence: CASSPLRGDRDYGYTF. Written as DNA, the CDR3 is TGTGCCAGCAGCCCTTTACGCGGGGACCGCGACTATGGCTACACCTTC.

This chain links TRBV4-3 with TRBJ1-6, with D uncertain. The CDR3 contains 14 residues. The V end lost 0 bases, the J end lost 12 bases, and 12 bases lay between the germline ends. Germline assignment: CDR1 LGHNA and CDR2 YSLEER. The CDR3 protein is CASSQERSGVPLHF. The CDR3 coding sequence is TGCGCCAGCAGCCAAGAGAGGTCGGGAGTACCCCTCCACTTT.

V and J are TRBV7-9 and TRBJ2-7, with D unclear. The CDR3 loop spans 13 amino acids. Trimming left V 5 bases short and J 2 bases short, with 10 bases between. Per the germline V gene, CDR1 is SEHNR and CDR2 is FQNEAQ (reference sequence). DNA of the CDR3: TGTGCCAGCAGCGGTGGGCCAACCTACGAGCAGTACTTC. Amino acid sequence: CASSGGPTYEQYF.

This clone is a singleton in its sample. V usage is TRBV6-1 and J usage is TRBJ2-5; the D is unclear. V was shortened by 0 bases and J by 5 bases, with 7 bases between the two germline ends. This CDR3 has 13 residues. The germline V gene encodes CDR1 MNHNS and CDR2 SASEGT. The CDR3 reads CASSEARGETQYF. The CDR3 bases are TGTGCCAGCAGTGAAGCACGAGGCGAGACCCAGTACTTC.

The chain has TRBV2 and TRBJ1-1; D might be TRBD1 (5 bases). From germline, CDR1 is SNHLY and CDR2 FYNNEI. The CDR3 runs to 13 residues. Between the trimmed V and J ends, which lost 3 bases and 8 bases, there was a span of 13 bases. This chain's CDR3 is CASSDPDTYEAFF. CDR3 bases: TGTGCCAGCAGTGACCCGGACACGTACGAAGCTTTCTTT.